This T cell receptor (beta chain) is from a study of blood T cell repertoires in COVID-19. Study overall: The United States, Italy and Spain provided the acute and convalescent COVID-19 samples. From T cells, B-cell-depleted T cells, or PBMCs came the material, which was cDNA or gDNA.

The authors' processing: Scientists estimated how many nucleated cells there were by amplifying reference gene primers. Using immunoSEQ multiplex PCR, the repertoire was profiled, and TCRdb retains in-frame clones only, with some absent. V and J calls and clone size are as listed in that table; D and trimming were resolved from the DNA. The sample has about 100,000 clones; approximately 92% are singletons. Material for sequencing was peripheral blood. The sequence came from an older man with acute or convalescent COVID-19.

CDR3 in DNA: TGTGCCAGCAGTCTCGTCTCCTACGAGCAGTACTTC. It yields the protein CASSLVSYEQYF. The rearrangement links TRBV28 to TRBJ2-7; D is ambiguous. With 5 bases removed from V and 0 bases from J, the gap between germline ends came to 5 bases. The V gene's germline CDR1 is MDHEN and CDR2 SYDVKM. The CDR3 spans 12 residues. Together with reference TRBV28 and TRBJ2-7, the CDR3 gives the full variable domain: DVKVTQSSRYLVKRTGEKVFLECVQDMDHENMFWYRQDPGLGLRLIYFSYDVKMKEKGDIPEGYSVSREKKERFSLILESASTNQTSMYLCASSLVSYEQYFGPGTRLTVT.